This T cell receptor beta chain was recorded in a study of blood T cell repertoires in COVID-19 (TCRdb year 2020). Regarding the research as a whole: Samples from collaborators originated in the United States, Italy and Spain and spanned both the acute and convalescent phases of COVID-19. The material from the prospective study consisted of cDNA or gDNA derived from T cells, B-cell-depleted T cells, or PBMCs. Deeply sampled blood TCRbeta repertoires from subjects exposed to, actively infected with, or recovered from COVID-19 were included in the dataset. The repertoires were released in a freely available public database meant as a resource for research on the immune response to SARS-CoV-2. The samples were drawn from two sources: the first 160 participants of the ongoing ImmuneRACE study, and 1,200 or so subjects contributed by 6 global collaborators. Sample metadata almost always included a de-identified subject ID, COVID-19 status, age in years and sex. Where HLA class I and class II types were available, the types were taken from metadata supplied by the sample provider, not from assay-based typing. General study outcomes and caveats: The quantity of clinical and demographic metadata differed by source and by participant and was supplied without curation.

At one collaborating source in Seattle, patients were enrolled during active infection and were followed longitudinally through the course of disease. Collaborating institutions collected whole blood in K2EDTA tubes following their own protocols. Collaborator samples were shipped for TCRbeta analysis as frozen whole blood, isolated PBMCs, or DNA extracted from either sample type. TCRbeta CDR3 regions were amplified from genomic DNA using the immunoSEQ Assay, a bias-controlled multiplex PCR. As for the authors' bioinformatics: Within the assay, amplification of reference gene primers was used to estimate how many nucleated cells each sample contained. To quantify the absolute abundance of each unique TCRbeta CDR3 rearrangement, sequence reads were collapsed and filtered. Productive Simpson clonality was computed per sample as the square root of Simpson's diversity index over productive rearrangements. The source is immuneACCESS, and TCRdb retained only in-frame sequences with V and J called. Part of the clones is not carried over; for the studies checked, unresolved V genes explain less than half of this, and the remainder is unexplained. V and J calls and clone size are those listed in that table; D and trimming were worked out from the DNA. In this sample the table shows some 120,000 clones, around 83% of which occur a single time. The leading ten clones occupy around 3.3% of the sample.

Details on this clone: This clone's antigen is unknown. No qualities accompany the bases; no much larger clone lies one base away.

The CDR1 and CDR2 encoded by the germline V gene are MDHEN and SYDVKM. V sheds 11 bases and J sheds 4 bases, leaving 15 bases between their ends. Reading from cysteine to phenylalanine, the CDR3 counts 14 amino acids. The only DNA kept is the CDR3, 42 bases in frame from the first base. The rearranged segments are TRBV28 and TRBJ1-6, with an unclear D gene assignment. Material: peripheral blood. The TCR comes from a woman older than 75 with COVID-19, enrolled during active disease. The DNA reads as follows: TGTGCCTCCTCAGGAGGAGGGTATAATTCACCCCTCCACTTT. The encoded protein is CASSGGGYNSPLHF.